Many counts were recorded for the clone carrying this T cell receptor (beta chain). Its antigen is currently unknown. Using its own MiXCR run on the 5' RACE reads, TCRdb lists one record per CDR3 protein. The data show some 16,000 distinct CDR3 sequences, 8.5% to 10% seen once. These data originate in a study of neurological immune-mediated disorders. Whole-study findings and limits: HTLV-1-associated myelopathy showed the most TCR clonal expansion; multiple sclerosis the least, below healthy controls.

This CDR3 is built from 17 residues. V was pared by 0 bases and J by 2 bases, with 15 bases between. The germline V gene has CDR1 SNHLY and CDR2 FYNNEI. This chain joins TRBV2 and TRBJ2-3; D is perhaps TRBD1 (6 bases). This receptor was identified in a man aged 45-65 years in good health. Sequencing used CD8+ T cells from blood. In DNA, the CDR3 is TGTGCCAGCAGTGAAGCGACAGGCGGCAGCTCCACAGATACGCAGTATTTT. It encodes CASSEATGGSSTDTQYF.